Listed below are T cell receptor beta chains from one sample, sequenced in a study of CD8 T cells in Susac syndrome. TCRdb processed the immunoSEQ multiplex PCR reads anew with MiXCR; each CDR3 protein has one entry. Here the sample spans some 120,000 distinct CDR3 sequences, roughly 94% being singletons. Sample: CD4+ T cells from PBMCs. The receptors were sampled from a human donor in good health. The CDR3 runs from the conserved cysteine through the conserved F or W. D genes are given only for firm matches. Where a row states a size, it is once, few, many or the class of an expanded clone; other rows omit it.

>few|TRBD1|TRBJ1-4|TRBV6-2/TRBV6-3
CASSSPTGGEKLFF
TGTGCCAGCAGTTCCCCGACAGGGGGGGAAAAACTGTTTTTT
>NA|TRBD1|TRBJ2-5|TRBV15
CATSSGAGTGGMKTQYF
TGTGCCACCAGCAGCGGAGCCGGGACAGGGGGAATGAAGACCCAGTACTTC
>NA|NA|TRBJ1-2|TRBV7-9
CASSAGDSYGYTF
TGTGCCAGCAGCGCAGGGGATAGCTATGGCTACACCTTC
>NA|NA|TRBJ1-1|TRBV18
CASSFDQGIPKNTEAFF
TGTGCCAGCTCTTTTGACCAGGGCATCCCGAAGAACACTGAAGCTTTCTTT
>NA|NA|TRBJ2-7|TRBV5-1
CASSLEEGGYEQYF
TGCGCCAGCAGCTTGGAAGAGGGGGGCTACGAGCAGTACTTC
>NA|TRBD2|TRBJ2-3|TRBV7-3
CASAGTSGGGTQYF
TGTGCCAGCGCCGGGACTAGCGGAGGAGGCACGCAGTATTTT
>NA|NA|TRBJ2-2|TRBV28
CASSLGPGTILGELFF
TGTGCCAGCAGTTTAGGACCCGGGACAATCCTCGGGGAGCTGTTTTTT
>NA|NA|TRBJ2-2|TRBV7-8
CASSFPGQRGGELFF
TGTGCCAGCAGCTTCCCGGGACAAAGGGGCGGGGAGCTGTTTTTT
>NA|NA|TRBJ2-1|TRBV18
CASSPYGNEQFF
TGTGCCAGCTCACCATACGGGAATGAGCAGTTCTTC
>NA|NA|TRBJ2-7|TRBV6-2/TRBV6-3
CASSWGDYEQYF
TGTGCCAGCAGCTGGGGAGACTACGAGCAGTACTTC
>NA|TRBD1|TRBJ1-1|TRBV3-1
CASSQRTGPNEAFF
TGTGCCAGCAGCCAACGGACAGGGCCAAATGAAGCTTTCTTT
>NA|NA|TRBJ1-1|TRBV4-2
CASSQLTGGARAFF
TGTGCCAGCAGCCAGTTGACAGGTGGCGCGAGGGCTTTCTTT
>NA|TRBD2|TRBJ2-2|TRBV30
CAWSVAGGSNTGELFF
TGTGCCTGGAGTGTGGCGGGAGGGTCGAACACCGGGGAGCTGTTTTTT
>NA|NA|TRBJ2-3|TRBV25-1
CASSGDLASTDTQYF
TGTGCCAGCAGTGGTGACCTGGCTAGCACAGATACGCAGTATTTT
>NA|NA|TRBJ2-1|TRBV7-9
CAIERTYNEQFF
TGTGCCATCGAGCGTACCTACAATGAGCAGTTCTTC
>NA|TRBD2|TRBJ2-7|TRBV3-1
CASSRQSGTSAYEQYF
TGTGCCAGCAGCCGACAATCCGGGACTAGCGCTTACGAGCAGTACTTC
>NA|TRBD1|TRBJ1-1|TRBV5-1
CASNTGASLRVTEAFF
TGCGCCAGCAATACAGGGGCCTCCCTTCGTGTCACTGAAGCTTTCTTT
>NA|NA|TRBJ2-5|TRBV5-1
CASTPSEPQETQYF
TGCGCCAGCACCCCTAGCGAACCTCAAGAGACCCAGTACTTC
>once|NA|TRBJ1-6|TRBV7-2
CASSLERRLIHF
TGTGCCAGCAGCTTAGAGCGGCGGCTTATCCACTTT
>NA|NA|TRBJ1-5|TRBV4-1
CASLWGGGNQPQHF
TGCGCCAGTTTATGGGGAGGGGGCAATCAGCCCCAGCATTTT
>NA|TRBD2|TRBJ2-7|TRBV10-3
CAITDKGLADSYEQYF
TGTGCCATCACCGATAAAGGACTAGCGGACTCCTACGAGCAGTACTTC
>NA|NA|TRBJ1-1|TRBV25-1
CASRDRSEAFF
TGTGCCAGCAGGGACAGAAGTGAAGCTTTCTTT
>once|TRBD2|TRBJ2-7|TRBV6-2/TRBV6-3
CASSFHHSGLAIYEQYF
TGTGCCAGCAGCTTCCACCATTCGGGACTAGCGATATACGAGCAGTACTTC
>NA|NA|TRBJ2-3|TRBV7-3
CASSPGAGRHTDTQYF
TGTGCCAGCAGCCCAGGGGCGGGACGACACACAGATACGCAGTATTTT
>NA|TRBD1|TRBJ2-7|TRBV15
CATTRDRVYEQYF
TGTGCCACCACCCGAGACAGGGTCTACGAGCAGTACTTC
>NA|NA|TRBJ1-6|TRBV2
CASRRARSPLHF
TGTGCCAGCAGGCGGGCACGTTCACCCCTCCACTTT
>NA|NA|TRBJ1-6|TRBV28
CASSLSRALNSPLHF
TGTGCCAGCAGTTTGTCCCGTGCCTTAAATTCACCCCTCCACTTT
>NA|NA|TRBJ1-1|TRBV9
CASSGSQANTEAFF
TGTGCCAGCAGCGGATCACAGGCGAACACTGAAGCTTTCTTT
>NA|NA|TRBJ1-5|TRBV5-1
CASSFGEGNQPQHF
TGCGCCAGCAGCTTCGGGGAAGGCAATCAGCCCCAGCATTTT
>NA|TRBD1|TRBJ2-3|TRBV19
CASSGTGGLTDTQYF
TGTGCCAGTAGTGGGACAGGCGGTCTCACAGATACGCAGTATTTT
>NA|NA|TRBJ1-4|TRBV7-9
CASSLAGGGEKLFF
TGTGCCAGCAGCTTGGCGGGGGGAGGCGAAAAACTGTTTTTT
>NA|NA|TRBJ2-7|TRBV3-1
CAGSQPQGSYYEQYF
TGTGCCGGCAGCCAGCCACAGGGAAGCTACTACGAGCAGTACTTC
>NA|NA|TRBJ2-3|TRBV5-1
CASSAYMGDTQYF
TGCGCCAGCAGCGCCTACATGGGAGATACGCAGTATTTT
>NA|NA|TRBJ2-6|TRBV4-2
CASSQVTAPSGANVLTF
TGTGCCAGCAGCCAAGTAACAGCCCCCTCTGGGGCCAACGTCCTGACTTTC
>NA|TRBD2|TRBJ2-7|TRBV20-1
CSATTSGITYEQYF
TGCAGTGCGACTACTAGCGGCATTACCTACGAGCAGTACTTC
>NA|TRBD1|TRBJ2-2|TRBV20-1
CSASRDRVTGELFF
TGCAGTGCTAGCCGGGACAGGGTGACCGGGGAGCTGTTTTTT
>NA|TRBD1|TRBJ2-3|TRBV7-2
CASNTLGTGFGDTQYF
TGTGCCAGCAACACTCTCGGGACAGGGTTTGGAGATACGCAGTATTTT
>NA|NA|TRBJ1-1|TRBV5-1
CASSVQGLQGTEAFF
TGCGCCAGCAGCGTCCAAGGGCTTCAAGGCACTGAAGCTTTCTTT
>NA|NA|TRBJ2-6|TRBV12-3/TRBV12-4
CASSSTPKVTPGANVLTF
TGTGCCAGCAGCTCTACCCCCAAAGTAACTCCTGGGGCCAACGTCCTGACTTTC
>NA|NA|TRBJ2-6|TRBV5-1
CASSPGEAGANVLTF
TGCGCCAGCAGCCCCGGGGAGGCTGGGGCCAACGTCCTGACTTTC